A selection of T cell receptor beta chains follows, all from one sample in a study of T cells after somatic rescue of genetic block. TCRdb's copy holds only in-frame clones and misses some; the assay was immunoSEQ multiplex PCR. The table records 50,000 to 60,000 clones, 90% to 97% of them present only once. Input material: peripheral blood mononuclear cells (PBMCs). These receptor sequences come from a child less than two years old. CDR3s include the opening cysteine and the closing phenylalanine or tryptophan. The order of the fields is V gene, J gene, D gene, clone size, CDR3 DNA, CDR3 protein. D genes are given only for firm matches. Clone size, where shown, is once, few, many, or a class for clones that have expanded.

TRBV11-2	TRBJ2-1	TRBD2	-	TGTGCCAGCAGCTTTCCCCTAGCGGGAGGGAGGAATGAGCAGTTCTTC	CASSFPLAGGRNEQFF
TRBV11-1	TRBJ2-1	-	-	TGTGCCAGCAGCTCCCAGCTAGATGAGCAGTTCTTC	CASSSQLDEQFF
TRBV28	TRBJ1-3	-	-	TGTGCCAGCAGTTTAAGGGGGGCTGGAAACACCATATATTTT	CASSLRGAGNTIYF
TRBV18	TRBJ2-7	-	-	TGTGCCAGCTCACCACCTAGCGTAAGCTCCTACGAGCAGTACTTC	CASSPPSVSSYEQYF
TRBV19	TRBJ1-1	-	-	TGTGCCAGTAGTGTGACAGGGAACACTGAAGCTTTCTTT	CASSVTGNTEAFF
TRBV11-2	TRBJ2-5	TRBD2	-	TGTGCCAGCAGCCCGGGACTAGGGGGTGGGACCCAGTACTTC	CASSPGLGGGTQYF
TRBV19	TRBJ2-5	TRBD2	-	TGTGCCAGTAGTGGGACTAGCGGGACGGGAGAGACCCAGTACTTC	CASSGTSGTGETQYF
TRBV28	TRBJ1-3	-	-	TGTGCCAGCAGCCGTATGGGAGGAGGAAACACCATATATTTT	CASSRMGGGNTIYF
TRBV7-2	TRBJ2-5	TRBD2	once	TGTGCCAGCAGCTGGGGACTAGCGGGAGGGCCGGGGGAGACCCAGTACTTC	CASSWGLAGGPGETQYF
TRBV25-1	TRBJ1-2	-	-	TGTGCCAGCAGTGAATGGGCAGGGAATGGCTACACCTTC	CASSEWAGNGYTF
TRBV6-1	TRBJ1-2	-	-	TGTGCCACCAACCAAGACTATGGCTACACCTTC	CATNQDYGYTF
TRBV5-1	TRBJ1-4	TRBD1	-	TGCGCCAGCAGCTTTGGGACAGGGGGCCTTGTTGAAAAACTGTTTTTT	CASSFGTGGLVEKLFF
TRBV6-5	TRBJ2-2	TRBD2	-	TGTGCCAGCAGTTACCGGACTAGCGGCACCGGGGAGCTGTTTTTT	CASSYRTSGTGELFF
TRBV19	TRBJ1-1	-	-	TGTGCCAGTAGTATAGGGGGGGGTTTGGACACTGAAGCTTTCTTT	CASSIGGGLDTEAFF
TRBV19	TRBJ1-5	-	-	TGTGCCAGTAGTATAGGGAATCAGCCCCAGCATTTT	CASSIGNQPQHF
TRBV11-2	TRBJ2-1	-	once	TGTGCCAGCAGCCTAGTCGGGTACCTCTACAATGAGCAGTTCTTC	CASSLVGYLYNEQFF
TRBV2	TRBJ1-4	-	-	TGTGCCAGCAGTGGAACAACTAATGAAAAACTGTTTTTT	CASSGTTNEKLFF
TRBV6-5	TRBJ1-1	-	-	TGTGCCAGCAGTTACTCTCGAGATTATCACACTGAAGCTTTCTTT	CASSYSRDYHTEAFF
TRBV27	TRBJ2-5	-	-	TGTGCCAGCAGTTTAGTACCATACGGAGAGACCCAGTACTTC	CASSLVPYGETQYF
TRBV7-2	TRBJ1-5	TRBD1	few	TGTGCCAGCAGCTGGACAGGGGGCAATCAGCCCCAGCATTTT	CASSWTGGNQPQHF
TRBV6-5	TRBJ1-3	TRBD1	-	TGTGCCAGCAGTTACTCGAGGGGGCTTGGAAACACCATATATTTT	CASSYSRGLGNTIYF
TRBV25-1	TRBJ2-5	TRBD2	-	TGTGCCAGCCGACGGGGGGGGAAGGAGGAGACCCAGTACTTC	CASRRGGKEETQYF
TRBV5-4	TRBJ2-1	-	-	TGTGCCAGCAGCTTGGTAGACAATGAGCAGTTCTTC	CASSLVDNEQFF
TRBV5-1	TRBJ2-7	TRBD1	-	TGCGCCAGCAGCTCGACAGGGATCCACGAGCAGTACTTC	CASSSTGIHEQYF
TRBV19	TRBJ2-7	TRBD1	-	TGTGCCAGTAGTATGGGGACAGGTTACGAGCAGTACTTC	CASSMGTGYEQYF